Below are 19 T cell receptor beta chains sequenced from a single sample in a study of blood T cell repertoires in COVID-19. The data were produced by immunoSEQ multiplex PCR, yet TCRdb's version contains in-frame clones alone and is incomplete. The data hold 150,000 or so clones, with approximately 80% observed a single time. Sequencing was done on a sample of PBMCs or T cells enriched from blood (not recorded which). The receptors originated from a man between 65 and 85 years old who had been exposed to COVID-19.

This chain connects TRBV6-2 or TRBV6-3 to TRBJ1-5; D is unclear. This CDR3 contains 16 residues. The V end lost 4 bases, the J end lost 0 bases, and 13 bases lay between the germline ends. Germline CDR1 reads MNHEY; CDR2 reads SVGEGT. The CDR3 region has the DNA TGTGCCAGCAGTTGGGCCAAAGCATATAGCAATCAGCCCCAGCATTTT. Translating it yields CASSWAKAYSNQPQHF.

This chain connects TRBV27 to TRBJ2-7; TRBD1 agrees at 9 bases. V shed 9 bases, J shed 2 bases, and the junction held 2 bases outside the gene matches. Germline lookup yields CDR1 MNHEY and CDR2 SMNVEV (reference sequence). The CDR3 loop spans 12 amino acids. CDR3 nucleotide sequence: TGTGCCAGAAGGACAGGGGCCTACGAGCAGTACTTC. Translating it yields CARRTGAYEQYF.

This clone has just one count. The chain couples TRBV7-2 to TRBJ2-7; 9 nucleotides line up with TRBD1. The CDR3 extends over 15 amino acids. Germline V CDR1 and CDR2: SGHTA, FQGNSA. The V and J ends lost 2 bases and 4 bases, in that order; junction bases with no gene match: 6. The CDR3 reads CASSLNLDRGYEQYF. The CDR3 DNA reads TGTGCCAGCAGCTTAAATTTGGACAGGGGTTACGAGCAGTACTTC.

This chain joins TRBV5-1 and TRBJ1-2, with 10 bases lining up with TRBD1. CDR1 is SGHRS, CDR2 YFSETQ, per germline. This CDR3 spans 13 amino acids. The junction had 3 bases not matched to a gene; V was cut back by 4 bases and J by 6 bases. CDR3: CASSVGQGDGYTF. CDR3 in DNA: TGCGCCAGCAGCGTAGGACAGGGGGATGGCTACACCTTC.

The V call is TRBV20-1, the J call TRBJ1-2; possible D gene TRBD1, 6 bases. V was pared by 2 bases and J by 8 bases, with 9 bases between. The CDR3 runs 11 residues. CDR1 is DFQATT, CDR2 SNEGSKA, per germline (reference sequence). For the CDR3, the DNA is TGCAGTGCTAGAAGGGGGAGCGGCTACACCTTC. Protein product: CSARRGSGYTF.

This clone has a handful of counts. V and J are TRBV12-3 or TRBV12-4 and TRBJ1-1; tentatively, D is TRBD1 (6 bases). The CDR3 covers 11 residues. V was cut by 7 bases and J by 8 bases, with 11 bases left in between. The DNA for the CDR3 is TGTGCCAGCATGGGCAGGGGAGAAGCTTTCTTT. Protein product: CASMGRGEAFF.

V is TRBV10-2 and J is TRBJ2-4; possible D gene TRBD2, 5 bases. The CDR3 runs 13 residues. Germline assignment: CDR1 WSHSY and CDR2 SAAADI. Trimming took off 6 bases at V and 1 base at J, with 7 bases between the two ends. CDR3 bases: TGCGCCAGCAGGGACTTTGCCAAAAACATTCAGTACTTC. This translates into CASRDFAKNIQYF.

The rearrangement uses TRBV12-5 and TRBJ2-1; TRBD1 agrees at 9 bases. Germline trimming cut 10 bases from V and 1 base from J; bases unmatched to any gene: 14. Germline V gene lookup returns CDR1 LGHNT and CDR2 FRNRAP. This CDR3 region has 17 residues. The CDR3 reads CATSPGQGRLSYNEQFF. The DNA for the CDR3 is TGTGCTACCTCTCCGGGACAGGGACGCCTTTCCTACAATGAGCAGTTCTTC.

V is TRBV11-2 and J is TRBJ2-3; TRBD2 aligns across 10 bases. There are 16 residues in the CDR3. The ends lost 5 bases at V and 1 base at J; junction bases unmatched: 6. The germline V gene has CDR1 SGHAT and CDR2 FQNNGV. CDR3 sequence: CASSPLAGVGTDTQYF. In DNA, the CDR3 is TGTGCCAGCAGCCCCCTAGCGGGAGTGGGCACAGATACGCAGTATTTT. The full variable domain, rest sourced from reference TRBV11-2 and TRBJ2-3, is EAGVAQSPRYKIIEKRQSVAFWCNPISGHATLYWYQQILGQGPKLLIQFQNNGVVDDSQLPKDRFSAERLKGVDSTLKIQPAKLEDSAVYLCASSPLAGVGTDTQYFGPGTRLTVL.

This clone was seen once. This chain connects TRBV7-9 to TRBJ2-7, with D tentatively TRBD2 (6 bases). Germline CDR1 SEHNR, CDR2 FQNEAQ (reference sequence). The CDR3 totals 16 residues. Trimming took 3 bases from V and 6 from J, leaving 21 bases between them. CDR3 nucleotide sequence: TGTGCCAGCAGCTTTGCCGGGACTGACATGGGAGGCGAGCAGTACTTC. Protein sequence: CASSFAGTDMGGEQYF.

This chain links TRBV4-3 with TRBJ1-4; unclear D gene. The V gene lost 0 bases and the J gene lost 2 bases, with 10 bases spanning the gap. The CDR3 has 16 amino acids. The germline V gene has CDR1 LGHNA and CDR2 YSLEER. CDR3 bases: TGCGCCAGCAGCCAAGATCATCGGACTACTAATGAAAAACTGTTTTTT. Amino acids: CASSQDHRTTNEKLFF.

This chain connects TRBV7-2 to TRBJ2-4; D is uncertain. Germline CDR1 SGHTA, CDR2 FQGNSA. V was pared by 1 base and J by 0 bases, with 13 bases between. This CDR3 comprises 17 residues. This chain's CDR3 is CASSLVEQPLAKNIQYF. The CDR3 coding sequence is TGTGCCAGCAGCTTAGTCGAACAGCCTCTAGCCAAAAACATTCAGTACTTC.

The gene calls are TRBV6-5 and TRBJ1-1; the D gene is possibly TRBD1 (6 bases). V was pared by 6 bases and J by 11 bases, with 16 bases between. From germline, CDR1 is MNHEY and CDR2 SVGAGI. CDR3 length: 12 residues. In DNA, the CDR3 is TGTGCCAGCAGCTTCGGGGACAACGAGGCTTTCTTT. It codes for CASSFGDNEAFF.

This chain joins TRBV12-3 or TRBV12-4 and TRBJ1-1; TRBD1 is a possible D gene (6 bases). CDR3 length: 12 residues. With 2 bases removed from V and 10 bases from J, the gap between germline ends came to 11 bases. Written as DNA, the CDR3 is TGTGCCAGCAGTTTATCGGGGGGCCCAGCTTTCTTT. It is translated as CASSLSGGPAFF.

This clone has more than one count but fewer than ten. V is TRBV7-6 and J is TRBJ2-2, with D maybe TRBD2 (6 bases). CDR3 length equals 14 residues. The germline V and J ends were trimmed by 6 bases and 2 bases, with 10 bases remaining between them. Germline V lookup: CDR1 SGHVS, CDR2 FNYEAQ. The chain's CDR3 is CASSSGLNTGELFF. CDR3 nucleotide sequence: TGTGCCAGCAGTTCCGGACTAAACACCGGGGAGCTGTTTTTT.

The chain combines TRBV9 with TRBJ2-2, with 7 positions matching TRBD1. Germline V gene data show CDR1 as SGDLS and CDR2 as YYNGEE. This CDR3 spans 14 amino acids. V trimming: 5 bases; J trimming: 6 bases; junction bases outside the gene matches: 7. The CDR3 protein is CASRKQGSAGELFF. The CDR3 DNA follows: TGTGCCAGCAGGAAACAGGGGAGCGCCGGGGAGCTGTTTTTT.

V and J are TRBV4-3 and TRBJ1-5; possible D gene TRBD1, 6 bases. The CDR3 loop spans 17 amino acids. CDR1 is LGHNA and CDR2 is YSLEER in the germline V gene. Trimming pared 0 bases from V and 1 base from J, leaving 13 bases between. The CDR3 DNA reads as TGCGCCAGCAGCCAAGAGCATGGTGGGACAAGCAATCAGCCCCAGCATTTT. It translates to CASSQEHGGTSNQPQHF.

The chain combines TRBV25-1 with TRBJ1-2, with D perhaps matching TRBD1 (5 bases). V was pared by 2 bases and J by 4 bases, with 11 bases between. The CDR3 is made up of 14 amino acids. The germline V gene encodes CDR1 MGHDK and CDR2 SYGVNS. The chain's CDR3 is CASSEPDTFYGYTF. In DNA form, the CDR3 reads TGTGCCAGCAGTGAACCGGACACCTTCTATGGCTACACCTTC.

The rearrangement links TRBV3-1 (or the pseudogene TRBV3-2) to TRBJ2-5; 13 bases agree with TRBD2. The CDR3 spans 18 residues. Germline assignment: CDR1 LGHDT and CDR2 YNNKEL (reference sequence). V shed 4 bases and J 7 bases; nucleotides not matched to a gene: 15. For the CDR3, the DNA is TGTGCCAGCAGCCGATCGCGCGGACTAGCGGGAGAGTTCGGGACCCAGTACTTC. This encodes CASSRSRGLAGEFGTQYF.